A selection of T cell receptor beta chains follows, all from one sample in a study of CD8+ T cells in alopecia areata. Repertoires were generated with immunoSEQ multiplex PCR, while TCRdb's copy carries only in-frame clones and drops some. The sample shows fewer than 200,000 clones, approximately 59% of them seen only once. Sequenced here: CD4+ T cells sorted from blood, sampled at approximately week 60, from a patient treated with tofacitinib. These receptors originate from a human donor with alopecia areata. CDR3s include the opening cysteine and the closing phenylalanine or tryptophan. Each record gives: clone size, D gene, J gene, V gene, CDR3 protein, CDR3 DNA. D genes are given only for firm matches. A row's size may be missing; if present it is once, few, many or a size class.

NA NA TRBJ1-1 TRBV11-2 CASSFRAGNTEAFF TGTGCCAGCAGCTTTAGAGCGGGGAACACTGAAGCTTTCTTT
NA NA TRBJ2-4 TRBV27 CASSSKNIQYF TGTGCCAGCAGTTCTAAAAACATTCAGTACTTC
NA NA TRBJ1-1 TRBV5-1 CASSPLVDSKKTEAFF TGCGCCAGCAGCCCCCTCGTGGATTCGAAAAAGACTGAAGCTTTCTTT
once NA TRBJ1-2 TRBV27 CASSLREGDGYTF TGTGCCAGCAGTTTGAGGGAGGGGGATGGCTACACCTTC
once NA TRBJ2-3 TRBV6-1 CASIGEAASTDTQYF TGTGCCAGCATCGGAGAGGCGGCAAGCACAGATACGCAGTATTTT
NA NA TRBJ1-6 TRBV7-9 CASQSMGGSSPLHF TGTGCCAGCCAGAGTATGGGGGGTAGTTCACCCCTCCACTTT
NA NA TRBJ1-3 TRBV18 CASSPPGNTIYF TGTGCCAGCTCACCTCCTGGAAACACCATATATTTT
NA NA TRBJ2-5 TRBV10-3 CATLDGAGETQYF TGTGCCACCCTGGATGGGGCGGGGGAGACCCAGTACTTC
NA NA TRBJ2-7 TRBV6-1 CASSEWELTSPYEQYF TGTGCCAGCAGTGAGTGGGAATTGACTAGTCCCTACGAGCAGTACTTC
NA NA TRBJ2-7 TRBV2 CASRFRELIPYEQYF TGTGCCAGCAGGTTCAGGGAACTAATTCCCTACGAGCAGTACTTC
NA NA TRBJ2-1 TRBV30 CAWSPQGEQFF TGTGCCTGGAGCCCGCAGGGTGAGCAGTTCTTC
once NA TRBJ1-1 TRBV29-1 CSVDGRAHTEAFF TGCAGCGTTGATGGCAGGGCCCACACTGAAGCTTTCTTT
few TRBD1 TRBJ2-7 TRBV29-1 CSVELSQGAYEQYF TGCAGCGTTGAACTCAGTCAGGGGGCCTACGAGCAGTACTTC
few NA TRBJ2-3 TRBV7-9 CASSQAGADTQYF TGTGCCAGCAGCCAGGCAGGGGCAGATACGCAGTATTTT
few NA TRBJ2-5 TRBV29-1 CSWGRHGETQYF TGCAGCTGGGGACGACATGGGGAGACCCAGTACTTC
NA TRBD2 TRBJ2-3 TRBV5-1 CASSLDGTSADTQYF TGCGCCAGCAGCTTGGACGGGACTAGCGCAGATACGCAGTATTTT
NA NA TRBJ2-7 TRBV30 CAWSRAYEQYF TGTGCCTGGAGCAGGGCCTACGAGCAGTACTTC
few TRBD1 TRBJ2-7 TRBV29-1 CSVATGGASYEQYF TGCAGCGTGGCAACAGGGGGCGCATCCTACGAGCAGTACTTC
NA NA TRBJ2-2 TRBV7-2 CASSLGTMSPGELFF TGTGCCAGCAGCTTAGGCACTATGTCTCCCGGGGAGCTGTTTTTT
NA NA TRBJ2-5 TRBV30 CAWSVSRTEETQYF TGTGCCTGGAGTGTTTCTAGGACAGAAGAGACCCAGTACTTC
NA TRBD1 TRBJ2-1 TRBV12-5 CASGPGTGTYNEQFF TGTGCTAGTGGACCCGGGACAGGGACCTACAATGAGCAGTTCTTC